This TCR beta chain comes out of a study of T cell responses to AZD1222 COVID-19 vaccine. Overall study: The analysis combined second doses at about 4 or about 12 weeks. The study, taken as a whole, reports: Once two AZD1222 doses were given, Spike-specific TCR breadth and depth went up. The donor group comprised mostly white British people and more females; the analysis possibly underestimated clonal diversity. The CD4 TCRs associated with vaccination extended across spike and predominated at 160-218 and 743-854.

Per germline, CDR1 ENHRY and CDR2 SYGVKD. CDR3 length: 15 residues. Losses at the gene ends were 2 bases for V and 6 bases for J; bases not matched to a gene: 5. Clones were sequenced by immunoSEQ multiplex PCR, and TCRdb holds only the in-frame ones, with some missing. The data contain about 180,000 clones, 80% to 90% of them singletons. As regards this clone: Its target is not known.

The chain combines TRBV10-3 with TRBJ1-5; 9 bases align to TRBD1. The receptor was derived from an adult in good health. The sample consisted of peripheral blood, taken on day 0 of AZD1222 vaccination. CDR3 amino acids: CAISEEQGAGQPQHF. In DNA, the CDR3 is TGTGCCATCAGTGAGGAACAGGGGGCAGGTCAGCCCCAGCATTTT.